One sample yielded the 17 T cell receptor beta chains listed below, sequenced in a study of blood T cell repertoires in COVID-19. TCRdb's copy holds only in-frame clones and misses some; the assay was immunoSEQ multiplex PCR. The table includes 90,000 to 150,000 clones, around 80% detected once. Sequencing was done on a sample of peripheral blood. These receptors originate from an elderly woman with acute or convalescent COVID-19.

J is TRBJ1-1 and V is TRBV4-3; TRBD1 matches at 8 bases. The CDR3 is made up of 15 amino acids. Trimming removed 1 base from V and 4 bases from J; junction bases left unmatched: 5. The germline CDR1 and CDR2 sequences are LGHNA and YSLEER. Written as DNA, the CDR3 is TGCGCCAGCAGCCAAGGGGACAGGCCTACCACTGAAGCTTTCTTT. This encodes CASSQGDRPTTEAFF.

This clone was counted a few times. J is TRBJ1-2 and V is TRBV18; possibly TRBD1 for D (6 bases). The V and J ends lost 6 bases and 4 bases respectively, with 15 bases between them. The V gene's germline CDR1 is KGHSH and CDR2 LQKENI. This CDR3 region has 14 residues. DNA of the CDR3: TGTGCCAGCTCCAGGGGTAGCGATACCTATGGCTACACCTTC. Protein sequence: CASSRGSDTYGYTF.

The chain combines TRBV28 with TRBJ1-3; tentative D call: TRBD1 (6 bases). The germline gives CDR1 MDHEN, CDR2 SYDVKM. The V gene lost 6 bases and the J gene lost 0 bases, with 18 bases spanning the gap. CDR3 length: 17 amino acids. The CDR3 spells CASRPGGQLNSGNTIYF. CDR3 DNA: TGTGCCAGCAGACCTGGAGGACAGCTCAACTCTGGAAACACCATATATTTT.

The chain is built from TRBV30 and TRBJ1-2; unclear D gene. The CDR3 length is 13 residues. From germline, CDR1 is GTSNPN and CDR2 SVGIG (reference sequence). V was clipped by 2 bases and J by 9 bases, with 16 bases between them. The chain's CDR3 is CAWSRVPGESYTF. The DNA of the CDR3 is TGTGCCTGGAGTCGGGTCCCGGGTGAGAGCTACACCTTC.

The CDR3, as DNA: TGTGCCAGCAGCTTAGCGGCAGGGTCCTACGAGCAGTACTTC. This codes for CASSLAAGSYEQYF. The chain couples TRBV7-2 to TRBJ2-7; D is perhaps TRBD1 (5 bases). The CDR3 is 14 residues long. V was shortened by 0 bases and J by 1 base, with 7 bases between the two germline ends. Germline CDR1 SGHTA, CDR2 FQGNSA.

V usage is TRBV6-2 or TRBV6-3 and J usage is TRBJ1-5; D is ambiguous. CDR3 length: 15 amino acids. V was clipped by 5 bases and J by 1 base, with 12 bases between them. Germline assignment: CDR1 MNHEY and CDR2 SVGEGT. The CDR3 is CASSPRILSNQPQHF. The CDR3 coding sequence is TGTGCCAGCAGTCCCAGAATACTAAGCAATCAGCCCCAGCATTTT.

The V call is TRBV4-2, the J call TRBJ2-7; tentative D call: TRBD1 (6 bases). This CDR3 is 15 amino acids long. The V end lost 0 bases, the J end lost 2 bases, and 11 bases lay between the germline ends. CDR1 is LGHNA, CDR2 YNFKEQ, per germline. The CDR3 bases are TGTGCCAGCAGCCAAGATTTGACAGGACCCTACGAGCAGTACTTC. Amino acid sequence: CASSQDLTGPYEQYF.

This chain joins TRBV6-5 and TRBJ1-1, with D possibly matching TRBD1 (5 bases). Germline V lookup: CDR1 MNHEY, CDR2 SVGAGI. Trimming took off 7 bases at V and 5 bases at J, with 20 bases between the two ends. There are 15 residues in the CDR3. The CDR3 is CASIPGAGRGTEAFF. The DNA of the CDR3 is TGTGCCAGCATTCCCGGGGCCGGGCGGGGAACTGAAGCTTTCTTT.

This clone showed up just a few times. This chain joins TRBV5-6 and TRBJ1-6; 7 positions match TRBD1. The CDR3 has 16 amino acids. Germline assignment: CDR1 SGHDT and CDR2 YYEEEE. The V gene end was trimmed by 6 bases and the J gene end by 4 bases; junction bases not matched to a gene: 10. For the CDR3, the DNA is TGTGCCAGCATCCAACGACTGGGACAGTATAATTCACCCCTCCACTTT. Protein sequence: CASIQRLGQYNSPLHF.

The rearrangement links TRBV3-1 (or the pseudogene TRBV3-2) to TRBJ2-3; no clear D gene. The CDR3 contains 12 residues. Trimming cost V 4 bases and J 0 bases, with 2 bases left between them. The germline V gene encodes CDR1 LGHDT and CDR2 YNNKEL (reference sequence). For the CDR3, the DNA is TGTGCCAGCAGCCTAAGCACAGATACGCAGTATTTT. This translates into CASSLSTDTQYF.

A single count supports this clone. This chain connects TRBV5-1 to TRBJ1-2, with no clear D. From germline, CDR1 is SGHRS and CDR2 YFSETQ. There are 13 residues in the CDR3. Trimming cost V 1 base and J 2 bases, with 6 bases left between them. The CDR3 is CASSLRENYGYTF. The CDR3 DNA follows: TGCGCCAGCAGCTTGCGAGAAAACTATGGCTACACCTTC. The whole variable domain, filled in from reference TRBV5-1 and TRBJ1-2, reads KAGVTQTPRYLIKTRGQQVTLSCSPISGHRSVSWYQQTPGQGLQFLFEYFSETQRNKGNFPGRFSGRQFSNSRSEMNVSTLELGDSALYLCASSLRENYGYTFGSGTRLTVV.

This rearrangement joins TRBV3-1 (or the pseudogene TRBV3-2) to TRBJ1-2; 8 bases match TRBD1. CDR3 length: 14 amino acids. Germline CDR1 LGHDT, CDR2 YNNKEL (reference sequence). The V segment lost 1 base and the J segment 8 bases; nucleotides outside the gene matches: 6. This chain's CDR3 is CASSQGGQGRGYTF. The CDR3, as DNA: TGTGCCAGCAGCCAAGGCGGACAGGGCCGCGGCTACACCTTC.

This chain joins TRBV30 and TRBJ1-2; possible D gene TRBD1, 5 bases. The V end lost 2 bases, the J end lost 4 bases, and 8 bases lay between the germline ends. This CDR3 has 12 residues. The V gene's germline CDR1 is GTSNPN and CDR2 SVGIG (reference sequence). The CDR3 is CAWSIGGYGYTF. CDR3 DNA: TGTGCCTGGAGTATCGGGGGCTATGGCTACACCTTC.

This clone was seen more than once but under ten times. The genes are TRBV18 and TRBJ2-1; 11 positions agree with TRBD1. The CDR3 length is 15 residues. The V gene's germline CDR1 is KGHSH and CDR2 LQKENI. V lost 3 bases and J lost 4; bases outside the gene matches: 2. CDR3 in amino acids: CASSPGQGAYNEQFF. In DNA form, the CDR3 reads TGTGCCAGCTCACCTGGACAGGGGGCTTACAATGAGCAGTTCTTC.

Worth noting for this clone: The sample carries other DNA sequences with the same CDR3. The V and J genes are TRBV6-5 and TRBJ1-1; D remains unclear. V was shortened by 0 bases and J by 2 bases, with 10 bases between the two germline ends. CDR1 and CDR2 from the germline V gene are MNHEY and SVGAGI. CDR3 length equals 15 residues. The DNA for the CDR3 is TGTGCCAGCAGTTACTCGGCTCGAGGCAACACTGAAGCTTTCTTT. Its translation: CASSYSARGNTEAFF.

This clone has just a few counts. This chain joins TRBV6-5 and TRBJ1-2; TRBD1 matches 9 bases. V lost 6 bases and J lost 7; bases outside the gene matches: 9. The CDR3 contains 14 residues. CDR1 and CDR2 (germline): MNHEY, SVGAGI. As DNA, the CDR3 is TGTGCCAGCAGGCTTCCTGGGACAGGGTTTGGCTACACCTTC. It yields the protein CASRLPGTGFGYTF.

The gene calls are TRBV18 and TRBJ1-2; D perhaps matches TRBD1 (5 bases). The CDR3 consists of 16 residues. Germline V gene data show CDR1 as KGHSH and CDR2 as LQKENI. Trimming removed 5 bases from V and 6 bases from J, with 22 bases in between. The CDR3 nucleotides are TGTGCCAGCTCAATTATGTCCACGGGGGATGCGGATGGCTACACCTTC. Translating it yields CASSIMSTGDADGYTF.